These T cell receptor beta chains were read from a single sample in a study of identical twins. TCRdb processed the 5' RACE reads anew with MiXCR; each CDR3 protein has one entry. The sample contains a few hundred thousand distinct CDR3 sequences, roughly 9.5% of which appear only once. These data were likewise used in another study, on yellow fever vaccine responses in identical twins.

The specimen was PBMCs. The receptors derive from a woman between 18 and 30 years old in good health. CDR3s include the opening cysteine and the closing phenylalanine or tryptophan.

TRBV20-1	TRBJ2-7	15	CSASSALAGGYEQYF
TRBV20-1	TRBJ2-7	15	CSAGLEDSPLYEQYF
TRBV20-1	TRBJ2-2	16	CSARRGLAEVTGELFF
TRBV14	TRBJ2-7	15	CASSRGSSASYEQYF
TRBV6-1	TRBJ2-7	15	CASSTESFLGYEQYF
TRBV2	TRBJ2-1	17	CASSELEGTGDVNEQFF
TRBV5-1	TRBJ2-5	12	CASSFDREGQYF
TRBV2	TRBJ2-7	13	CASNTDSSYEQYF
TRBV7-6	TRBJ2-1	17	CASSLGRGGLGNNEQFF
TRBV29-1	TRBJ1-1	12	CSVGQVESEAFF
TRBV6-5	TRBJ1-4	14	CASSYVGLGEKLFF
TRBV20-1	TRBJ1-5	18	CSARSGTGAGWGNQPQHF
TRBV12-3/TRBV12-4	TRBJ2-7	13	CASSHGTLYEQYF
TRBV7-9	TRBJ2-3	16	CASRLTSGSTTDTQYF
TRBV20-1	TRBJ2-3	15	CSAGTSGGPTDTQYF
TRBV29-1	TRBJ2-7	12	CSVEDSRPEQYF
TRBV20-1	TRBJ2-7	11	CSAHRANEQYF
TRBV6-5	TRBJ1-1	15	CASSYSIRANTEAFF
TRBV10-3	TRBJ2-7	13	CAISTSGNYEQYF
TRBV5-1	TRBJ2-7	17	CASSFEPPRDVDYEQYF
TRBV20-1	TRBJ2-1	14	CSAKRVSSYNEQFF
TRBV6-4	TRBJ2-2	15	CASTRLAGDTGELFF
TRBV4-2	TRBJ2-1	16	CASSPIAGGLRNEQFF
TRBV29-1	TRBJ2-1	16	CSVEGQAGGAYNEQFF
TRBV4-3	TRBJ1-6	14	CASSQVGEGSPLHF
TRBV20-1	TRBJ2-7	13	CSAWPGSSYEQYF
TRBV7-9	TRBJ2-1	14	CASSSWTGGNEQFF